The table lists the clone carrying this T cell receptor beta chain with a few counts. Antigen specificity is unknown. This specimen comes from a study of response to subunit inactivated influenza vaccine. General study points: Every seasonal influenza vaccination brings in few new T cells, the authors suggested.

TCRdb re-called the RT-PCR reads with MiXCR, one entry per CDR3 protein. Among hundreds of thousands of distinct CDR3 sequences listed, 12% to 15% were seen once. Trimming removed 3 bases at V and 3 bases at J, with 9 bases between. CDR3 size: 12 residues. Germline CDR1 is DFQATT and CDR2 is SNEGSKA (reference sequence). The sample here was PBMCs from blood, taken around two weeks before vaccination. The chain employs TRBV20-1 and TRBJ2-7; D uncertain. This TCR derives from a man between 45 and 60 years old who received an inactivated influenza vaccine. The CDR3 DNA follows: TGCAGTGCTAGTCCGGACCACTACGAGCAGTACTTC. Residues: CSASPDHYEQYF.